This TCR beta chain was identified during a study of T cell repertoires in cytomegalovirus infection. TCRdb ran MiXCR on the reads and lists one entry per CDR3 protein. This table has roughly 320,000 distinct CDR3 sequences, more than 8% appearing once. This CDR3 spans 14 amino acids. Trimming removed 7 bases from V and 0 bases from J, with 10 bases in between. Germline CDR1 and CDR2: MDHEN and SYDVKM. Whole-study results and caveats: Identification of carriers of CMV plus the relevant HLA was performed using cumulative public TCR beta family frequency.

This clonotype was detected only a few times. What it recognizes is unknown. This chain joins TRBV28 and TRBJ1-3; TRBD1 is a possible D gene (5 bases). The specimen was PBMCs. This receptor was taken from a human donor in good health (CMV status not recorded). Some clones in this sample may be carry-over from other donors' samples. The CDR3 loop is CASTSGPSGNTIYF. CDR3 in DNA: TGTGCCAGCACCTCGGGACCCTCTGGAAACACCATATATTTT.